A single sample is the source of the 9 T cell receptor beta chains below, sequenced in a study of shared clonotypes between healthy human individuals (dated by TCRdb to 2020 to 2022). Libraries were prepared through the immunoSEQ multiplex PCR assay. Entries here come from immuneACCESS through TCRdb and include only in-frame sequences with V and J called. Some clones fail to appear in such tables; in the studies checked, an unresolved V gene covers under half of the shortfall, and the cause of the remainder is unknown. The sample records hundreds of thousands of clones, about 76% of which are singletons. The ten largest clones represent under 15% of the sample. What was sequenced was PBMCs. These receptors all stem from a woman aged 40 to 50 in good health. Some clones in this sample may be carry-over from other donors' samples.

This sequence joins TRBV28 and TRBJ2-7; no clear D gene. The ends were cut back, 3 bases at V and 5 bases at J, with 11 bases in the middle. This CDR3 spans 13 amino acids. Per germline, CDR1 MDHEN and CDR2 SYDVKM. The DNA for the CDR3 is TGTGCCAGCAGTTTCCCGGGTCCACACGAGCAGTACTTC. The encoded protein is CASSFPGPHEQYF. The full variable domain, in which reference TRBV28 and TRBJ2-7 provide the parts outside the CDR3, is DVKVTQSSRYLVKRTGEKVFLECVQDMDHENMFWYRQDPGLGLRLIYFSYDVKMKEKGDIPEGYSVSREKKERFSLILESASTNQTSMYLCASSFPGPHEQYFGPGTRLTVT.

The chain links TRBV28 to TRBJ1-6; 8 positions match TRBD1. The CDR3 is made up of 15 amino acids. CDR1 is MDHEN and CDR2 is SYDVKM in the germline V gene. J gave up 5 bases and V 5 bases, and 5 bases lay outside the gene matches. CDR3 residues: CASSPLDRDNSPLHF. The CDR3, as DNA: TGTGCCAGCAGTCCCCTGGACAGGGATAATTCACCCCTCCACTTT.

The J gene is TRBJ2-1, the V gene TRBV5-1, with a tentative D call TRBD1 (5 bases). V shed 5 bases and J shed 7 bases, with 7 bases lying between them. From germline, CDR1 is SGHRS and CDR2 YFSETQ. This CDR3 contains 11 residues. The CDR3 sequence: CASRSGNEQFF. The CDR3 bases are TGCGCCAGCAGGTCAGGGAATGAGCAGTTCTTC.

CDR3 amino acids: CASRSEPDTQYF. CDR3 coding DNA: TGTGCCAGCAGATCGGAGCCAGATACGCAGTATTTT. The rearrangement joins TRBV28 to TRBJ2-3; D gene ambiguous. The CDR3 covers 12 residues. Trimming removed 6 bases at V and 4 bases at J, with 8 bases between. The germline CDR1 and CDR2 sequences are MDHEN and SYDVKM.

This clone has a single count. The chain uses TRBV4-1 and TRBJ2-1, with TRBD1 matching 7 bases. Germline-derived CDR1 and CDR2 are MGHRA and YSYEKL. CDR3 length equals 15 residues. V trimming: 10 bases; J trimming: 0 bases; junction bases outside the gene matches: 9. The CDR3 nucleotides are TGCGCCACCCGATTACAGGGGAGCTCCTACAATGAGCAGTTCTTC. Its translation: CATRLQGSSYNEQFF.

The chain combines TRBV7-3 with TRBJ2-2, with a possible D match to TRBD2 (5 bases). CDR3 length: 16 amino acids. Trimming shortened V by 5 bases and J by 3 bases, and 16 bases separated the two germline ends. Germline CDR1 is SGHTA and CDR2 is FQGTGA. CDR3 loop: CASSKRGGSDTGELFF. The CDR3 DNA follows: TGTGCCAGCAGCAAAAGAGGTGGGAGTGACACCGGGGAGCTGTTTTTT.

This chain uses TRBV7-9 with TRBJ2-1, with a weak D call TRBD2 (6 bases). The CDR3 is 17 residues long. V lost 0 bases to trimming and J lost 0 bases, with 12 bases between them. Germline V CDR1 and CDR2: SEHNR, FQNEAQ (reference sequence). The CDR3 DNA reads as TGTGCCAGCAGCTTAGCGTCGCTAGCGCGCTCCTACAATGAGCAGTTCTTC. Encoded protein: CASSLASLARSYNEQFF.

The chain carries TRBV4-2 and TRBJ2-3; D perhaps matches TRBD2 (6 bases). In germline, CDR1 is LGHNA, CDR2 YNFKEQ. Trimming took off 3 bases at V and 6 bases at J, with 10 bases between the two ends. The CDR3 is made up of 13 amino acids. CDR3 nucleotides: TGTGCCAGCAGCCATTATCTAGCGGATACGCAGTATTTT. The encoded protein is CASSHYLADTQYF.

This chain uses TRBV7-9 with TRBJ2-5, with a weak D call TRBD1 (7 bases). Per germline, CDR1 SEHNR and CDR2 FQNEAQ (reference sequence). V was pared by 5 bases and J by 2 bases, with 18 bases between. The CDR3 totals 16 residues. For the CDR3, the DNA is TGTGCCAGCAGCAACCCTTCAGCAGGGGGGCAAGAGACCCAGTACTTC. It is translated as CASSNPSAGGQETQYF.